Following are 29 T cell receptor beta chains from one sample sequenced in a study of naive and memory T cell subsets. RNA was extracted from approximately 2.4 ml of whole blood of healthy adults. Blood and skin TCR RNA was reverse transcribed with alpha and beta constant primers. Via MiXCR, TCRdb re-called the 5' RACE reads, giving one row per CDR3 protein. This sample yields about 20,000 distinct CDR3 sequences, of which 3.5% to 5% are seen a single time; 6.5% to 10% belongs to the top ten. These receptors originate from a male donor in good health.

V gene TRBV7-2 combines with J gene TRBJ2-3; D gene unclear. V lost 5 bases and J 1 base, leaving 16 bases between the germline ends. Germline V lookup: CDR1 SGHTA, CDR2 FQGNSA. CDR3 size: 16 residues. Here the CDR3 DNA reads TGTGCCAGCAGCCAAGGCTCGCGGTGGGGCACAGATACGCAGTATTTT. Translating it yields CASSQGSRWGTDTQYF.

This clonotype was detected ten times or more. V usage is TRBV5-6 and J usage is TRBJ2-2; 8 bases align to TRBD1. The ends lost 0 bases at V and 4 bases at J; junction bases unmatched: 20. The CDR3 extends over 21 amino acids. Germline lookup yields CDR1 SGHDT and CDR2 YYEEEE. CDR3 nucleotide sequence: TGTGCCAGCAGCTTGGGGTTCGGGGTCTATGGACAGGGAGCGAGCACCGGGGAGCTGTTTTTT. Translation: CASSLGFGVYGQGASTGELFF.

Regarding this clonotype: Possible read error: a much larger clone is one base away. The rearrangement joins TRBV6-2 or TRBV6-3 to TRBJ1-1; 11 nucleotides align to TRBD1. Germline lookup yields CDR1 MNHEY and CDR2 SVGEGT. The CDR3 length is 16 residues. CDR3 amino acids: CASSYPRDRGNTEDFF. In DNA form, the CDR3 reads TGTGCCAGCAGTTACCCCCGGGACAGGGGGAACACTGAAGATTTCTTT.

This clonotype has a count of ten or more. The V call is TRBV11-2, the J call TRBJ1-4; D not resolved. Germline CDR1 reads SGHAT; CDR2 reads FQNNGV. Between the trimmed V and J ends, which lost 8 bases and 4 bases, there was a span of 8 bases. This CDR3 spans 12 amino acids. CDR3 region: CASGAGNEKLFF. The CDR3 DNA is TGTGCCAGCGGCGCCGGTAATGAAAAACTGTTTTTT. Combining the CDR3 with reference TRBV11-2 and TRBJ1-4 gives the whole variable domain EAGVAQSPRYKIIEKRQSVAFWCNPISGHATLYWYQQILGQGPKLLIQFQNNGVVDDSQLPKDRFSAERLKGVDSTLKIQPAKLEDSAVYLCASGAGNEKLFFGSGTQLSVL.

The rearrangement links TRBV15 to TRBJ1-6, with D maybe TRBD1 (6 bases). Germline V CDR1 and CDR2: LNHNV, YYDKDF (reference sequence). V was shortened by 4 bases and J by 10 bases, with 11 bases between the two germline ends. This CDR3 spans 13 amino acids. The CDR3 DNA reads as TGTGCCACCAGCATCAGGGGAGGCTCACCCCTCCACTTT. This translates into CATSIRGGSPLHF.

This clonotype has a handful of counts. One base away lies a much larger clone, so this may be a sequencing read error. This chain joins TRBV11-2 and TRBJ1-5; 7 positions agree with TRBD1. This CDR3 has 14 amino acids. The germline CDR1 and CDR2 sequences are SGHAT and FQNNGV. The CDR3 DNA reads as TGTGCCAGCAGCCGGGACAGTAGCAATCAGCCCCAGAATTTT. This codes for CASSRDSSNQPQNF.

This clonotype was recorded at least ten times. The gene calls are TRBV18 and TRBJ1-1; D is unclear. Germline lookup yields CDR1 KGHSH and CDR2 LQKENI. The CDR3 length is 13 residues. Trimming removed 3 bases at V and 5 bases at J, with 10 bases between. CDR3 loop: CASSPLEGTEAFF. CDR3 bases: TGTGCCAGCTCACCGCTAGAAGGAACTGAAGCTTTCTTT.

Relative to its sample, this clonotype is medium-sized (0.01 to 0.1%). The chain has TRBV6-5 and TRBJ2-5; either TRBD1 or TRBD2 may supply D (5 bases each). Looked up from germline, CDR1 is MNHEY and CDR2 is SVGAGI. This CDR3 comprises 15 residues. V was clipped by 0 bases and J by 9 bases, with 17 bases between them. DNA of the CDR3: TGTGCCAGCAGTTACTCGACCCTCGGGACGCTGGCCCAGTACTTC. Its protein product is CASSYSTLGTLAQYF.

About this clonotype: Since a much larger clone is just one base distant, this may be a read error. The chain links TRBV7-2 to TRBJ2-7; the D is unclear. This CDR3 has 11 amino acids. Germline loops: CDR1 SGHTA, CDR2 FQGNSA. V was trimmed by 6 bases and J by 6 bases, leaving 9 bases between them. The CDR3 nucleotides read TGTGCCAGCAGTTACGCCTGCGAGCAGTACTTC. It yields the protein CASSYACEQYF.

This clonotype came up a few times. The rearrangement joins TRBV7-9 to TRBJ1-2; D gene uncertain. Looked up from germline, CDR1 is SEHNR and CDR2 is FQNEAQ (reference sequence). Between the trimmed V and J ends, which lost 9 bases and 2 bases, there was a span of 13 bases. This CDR3 has 13 amino acids. The CDR3 region is CASLPGGNYGYTF. The CDR3 DNA reads as TGTGCCAGTTTACCCGGAGGGAACTATGGCTACACCTTC.

This clonotype came up a few times. This chain links TRBV6-1 with TRBJ2-5; possible D gene TRBD2, 5 bases. Germline V gives CDR1 MNHNS, CDR2 SASEGT. CDR3 size: 11 residues. The V end was cut by 6 bases, the J end by 7 bases, with 9 bases between. CDR3 protein: CASRRDLTQYF. CDR3 sequence (DNA): TGTGCCAGCAGGAGGGATTTGACCCAGTACTTC.

This clonotype was counted at least ten times. The V and J genes are TRBV7-2 and TRBJ2-2; either TRBD1 or TRBD2 may supply D (6 bases each). CDR1 and CDR2 from the germline V gene are SGHTA and FQGNSA. CDR3 length: 16 residues. V was clipped by 1 base and J by 4 bases, with 13 bases between them. The DNA for the CDR3 is TGTGCCAGCAGCTTAGGATGGGGGGCTCTCACCGGGGAGCTGTTTTTT. The encoded protein is CASSLGWGALTGELFF.

This clonotype has at least ten counts. V and J are TRBV12-3 or TRBV12-4 and TRBJ2-7; 10 bases align to TRBD2. The trim removed 6 bases at V and 1 base at J, leaving 6 bases unmatched. CDR3 length equals 15 residues. The DNA for the CDR3 is TGTGCCAGCAGCCCCGGACTAGCGGCGTCCTACGAGCAGTACTTC. As protein: CASSPGLAASYEQYF.

There are many counts of this clonotype. This sequence joins TRBV6-2 or TRBV6-3 and TRBJ2-2, with D perhaps TRBD2 (7 bases). Trimming pared 6 bases from V and 5 bases from J, leaving 13 bases between. The CDR3 totals 14 residues. Germline V gene data show CDR1 as MNHEY and CDR2 as SVGEGT. This CDR3 reads CASRGGAETGELFF. The CDR3 coding sequence is TGTGCCAGCAGAGGGGGGGCTGAAACCGGGGAGCTGTTTTTT.

At least ten counts were recorded for this clonotype. V gene TRBV27 combines with J gene TRBJ1-5, with D possibly being TRBD1 (6 bases). V lost 5 bases, J lost 6 bases, and 11 bases lay in between. From germline, CDR1 is MNHEY and CDR2 SMNVEV (reference sequence). The length of the CDR3 is 13 residues. The CDR3 reads CASSTQGFQPQHF. The CDR3 nucleotides read TGTGCCAGCAGTACACAGGGTTTTCAGCCCCAGCATTTT.

This clonotype was counted many times. The chain couples TRBV5-1 to TRBJ2-1; a possible D gene is TRBD1 (5 bases). V shed 0 bases and J shed 0 bases, with 10 bases lying between them. Germline V gives CDR1 SGHRS, CDR2 YFSETQ. The CDR3 loop spans 16 amino acids. The CDR3 here is CASSLETGSSYNEQFF. The CDR3 DNA is TGCGCCAGCAGCTTGGAAACAGGAAGCTCCTACAATGAGCAGTTCTTC.

By its share, this clonotype is medium-sized. J is TRBJ2-7 and V is TRBV5-1; D is uncertain. CDR1 and CDR2 (germline): SGHRS, YFSETQ. The CDR3 sequence is 13 residues long. V was shortened by 0 bases and J by 2 bases, with 6 bases between the two germline ends. The CDR3 DNA reads as TGCGCCAGCAGCTTGGCCAGCACCTACGAGCAGTACTTC. Its protein product is CASSLASTYEQYF.

There are many counts of this clonotype. V usage is TRBV7-2 and J usage is TRBJ2-1, with D possibly TRBD2 on 5 matching bases. CDR1 and CDR2 from the germline V gene are SGHTA and FQGNSA. The CDR3 is made up of 11 amino acids. V gave up 5 bases and J gave up 6 bases, with 5 bases separating them. CDR3 in amino acids: CASSGLNEQFF. DNA of the CDR3: TGTGCCAGCAGCGGACTCAATGAGCAGTTCTTC.

The sample holds many counts of this clonotype. The rearrangement joins TRBV10-3 to TRBJ2-2; 8 nucleotides line up with TRBD1. V trimming: 6 bases; J trimming: 2 bases; junction bases outside the gene matches: 5. The CDR3 length is 15 residues. Germline lookup yields CDR1 ENHRY and CDR2 SYGVKD. CDR3: CAIREDRGNTGELFF. In DNA, the CDR3 is TGTGCCATCAGAGAAGACAGGGGTAACACCGGGGAGCTGTTTTTT.

V usage is TRBV29-1 and J usage is TRBJ1-1, with 9 bases aligning to TRBD1. V shed 5 bases, J shed 6 bases, and the junction held 10 bases outside the gene matches. This CDR3 spans 14 amino acids. Germline V lookup: CDR1 SQVTM, CDR2 ANQGSEA. CDR3 sequence (DNA): TGCAGCGTTCCAAGTACCGGGACAGGGTCTGAAGCTTTCTTT. Protein: CSVPSTGTGSEAFF.

This clonotype was seen ten or more times. CDR3 loop: CASQNNREQYF. CDR3 nucleotides: TGTGCCAGCCAGAATAATCGGGAGCAGTACTTC. The chain joins TRBV28 to TRBJ2-7, with no clear D. Germline lookup yields CDR1 MDHEN and CDR2 SYDVKM. The CDR3 consists of 11 residues. Trimming left V 8 bases short and J 7 bases short, with 12 bases between. Looking up the rest from reference TRBV28 and TRBJ2-7 gives the full variable domain: DVKVTQSSRYLVKRTGEKVFLECVQDMDHENMFWYRQDPGLGLRLIYFSYDVKMKEKGDIPEGYSVSREKKERFSLILESASTNQTSMYLCASQNNREQYFGPGTRLTVT.

This clonotype was seen ten or more times. The chain combines TRBV28 with TRBJ1-3; no clear D. Trimming stripped 4 bases from V and 4 bases from J, with 14 bases between. CDR3 length equals 15 residues. Germline V gene data show CDR1 as MDHEN and CDR2 as SYDVKM. CDR3 nucleotide sequence: TGTGCCAGCAGTTCACCGAGGGATCCAGGAAACACCATATATTTT. Its translation: CASSSPRDPGNTIYF.

In its sample, this clonotype was seen many times. This chain links TRBV27 with TRBJ2-7, with D unclear. The V gene lost 0 bases and the J gene lost 4 bases, with 10 bases spanning the gap. The CDR3 length is 14 residues. Germline V gives CDR1 MNHEY, CDR2 SMNVEV (reference sequence). CDR3 sequence (DNA): TGTGCCAGCAGTTTATCGGAAGTTGGATACGAGCAGTACTTC. Protein product: CASSLSEVGYEQYF.

This clonotype was recorded many times. The CDR3 here is CASSLVSGEQYF. The CDR3 coding sequence is TGTGCCAGCAGCTTAGTTTCTGGCGAGCAGTACTTC. The V gene is TRBV7-9, the J gene TRBJ2-7; D is unresolved. CDR1 and CDR2 (germline): SEHNR, FQNEAQ (reference sequence). Trimming shortened V by 1 base and J by 6 bases, and 7 bases separated the two germline ends. The CDR3 runs to 12 residues.

Many counts were recorded for this clonotype. The chain links TRBV6-2 or TRBV6-3 to TRBJ2-1; the D is unclear. Trimming took off 3 bases at V and 0 bases at J, with 12 bases between the two ends. CDR1 and CDR2 (germline): MNHEY, SVGEGT. This CDR3 spans 16 amino acids. Here the CDR3 reads CASSYAQRSSYNEQFF. As DNA, the CDR3 is TGTGCCAGCAGTTATGCTCAGCGAAGCTCCTACAATGAGCAGTTCTTC.

This clonotype was counted ten times or more. This chain uses TRBV28 with TRBJ2-7; D possibly uses TRBD1 or TRBD2 (5 bases each). Between the trimmed V and J ends, which lost 7 bases and 0 bases, there was a span of 16 bases. The CDR3 extends over 15 amino acids. Germline V gene data show CDR1 as MDHEN and CDR2 as SYDVKM. CDR3 bases: TGTGCCAGCATGCCCCCGGGACGGTACTCCTACGAGCAGTACTTC. This gives the protein CASMPPGRYSYEQYF.

In this sample, this clonotype turned up many times. The chain employs TRBV7-9 and TRBJ1-1; D is unclear. CDR1 and CDR2 from the germline V gene are SEHNR and FQNEAQ (reference sequence). CDR3 size: 13 residues. The germline V and J ends were trimmed by 0 bases and 6 bases, with 8 bases remaining between them. CDR3: CASSLADSAEAFF. CDR3 coding DNA: TGTGCCAGCAGCTTAGCGGATAGCGCTGAAGCTTTCTTT.

This clonotype was observed at least ten times. This sequence joins TRBV19 and TRBJ2-5; 14 nucleotides agree with TRBD2. Germline V gives CDR1 LNHDA, CDR2 SQIVND (reference sequence). The CDR3 is made up of 21 amino acids. V shed 0 bases and J 4 bases; nucleotides not matched to a gene: 16. CDR3: CASSIDHAGTSGGPQTETQYF. As DNA, the CDR3 is TGTGCCAGTAGTATAGATCATGCCGGGACTAGCGGGGGCCCCCAGACAGAGACCCAGTACTTC.

Concerning this clonotype: A much larger clonotype is one base distant, so this may be a read error. V and J are TRBV19 and TRBJ1-5, with a tentative D call TRBD1 (5 bases). The germline V gene encodes CDR1 LNHDA and CDR2 SQIVND (reference sequence). The CDR3 has 16 amino acids. This CDR3 is CASKGWDDYSNQPQNF. For the CDR3, the DNA is TGTGCCAGTAAAGGTTGGGACGATTATAGCAATCAGCCCCAGAATTTT.